Listed below are T cell receptor beta chains from one sample, sequenced in a study of graft-versus-host responses after intestinal transplantation. Measured with immunoSEQ multiplex PCR; TCRdb has only the in-frame clones, and not every one. The sample has approximately 120,000 clones; around 94% are singletons. Their antigens are not known. The specimen comprised unstimulated CD4+ T cells sorted from spleen or lymph node cells, sampled before intestinal transplant. These receptors came from a human donor who received an intestinal transplant. Each CDR3 is given with its conserved first and last residue. D genes are given only for firm matches. Clone size is stated in some rows and not others, as once, few, many or a class when expanded.

size	V	J	D	DNA	CDR3
-	TRBV2	TRBJ2-7	-	TGTGCCAGCAGTGTCCAAGCTTCCTACGAGCAGTACTTC	CASSVQASYEQYF
-	TRBV7-2	TRBJ2-7	TRBD2	TGTGCCAGCAGCCGGCCGACTAGCGGGGGGGATGAGCAGTACTTC	CASSRPTSGGDEQYF
once	TRBV11-2	TRBJ1-4	TRBD1	TGTGCCAGCAGCCAAATCAGGGGGCGGCGAACTAATGAAAAACTGTTTTTT	CASSQIRGRRTNEKLFF
-	TRBV5-1	TRBJ2-3	-	TGCGCCAGCAGCCCCTTCGGGGTAGGGACAGATACGCAGTATTTT	CASSPFGVGTDTQYF
-	TRBV20-1	TRBJ1-1	TRBD1	TGCAGTGCTCCACAGGGGTTCTTT	CSAPQGFF
-	TRBV10-2	TRBJ2-5	TRBD2	TGCGCCAGCAGGGTTAGCGGGGGTTACCAAGAGACCCAGTACTTC	CASRVSGGYQETQYF
-	TRBV27	TRBJ2-3	TRBD2	TGTGCCAGCGGTCCGACTAGCGGGGGCACAGATACGCAGTATTTT	CASGPTSGGTDTQYF
-	TRBV6-5	TRBJ2-7	-	TGTGCCAGCAGATCAAACGGACTCGCGGAGTACTTC	CASRSNGLAEYF
-	TRBV7-9	TRBJ2-7	-	TGTGCCAGCAGTCTTAGGACGGCCGGCGGCGAGCAGTACTTC	CASSLRTAGGEQYF
-	TRBV5-6	TRBJ2-5	-	TGTGCCAGCAGGACTGGGGGCGAAAAAGAGACCCAGTACTTC	CASRTGGEKETQYF
-	TRBV18	TRBJ1-1	TRBD1	TGTGCCAGCTCACCACTTCCCGGACAGGTTGAGAGGACTGAAGCTTTCTTT	CASSPLPGQVERTEAFF
-	TRBV4-1	TRBJ2-3	-	TGCGCCAGCAGCCGGGGGGCGGGCACAGATACGCAGTATTTT	CASSRGAGTDTQYF
once	TRBV9	TRBJ1-2	TRBD1	TGTGCCAGCAGCGTAAGACAGGGGGGGGGCTACACCTTC	CASSVRQGGGYTF
once	TRBV20-1	TRBJ2-1	-	TGCAGTGCTATGGGACTGAGGCAGTTCTTC	CSAMGLRQFF
-	TRBV18	TRBJ2-3	-	TGTGCCAGCTCAGAGTCCTCGGCAGATACGCAGTATTTT	CASSESSADTQYF
-	TRBV10-2	TRBJ2-7	TRBD2	TGCGCCAGCAGTAGCCCGAGGGCAGGGAGGGCCTACGAGCAGTACTTC	CASSSPRAGRAYEQYF
once	TRBV5-4	TRBJ1-2	TRBD1	TGTGCCAGCAGCTTGGGGACAGGGGATGCGGGCTACACCTTC	CASSLGTGDAGYTF
-	TRBV10-2	TRBJ2-5	TRBD1	TGCGCCAGCAGCAGGACAGGGGATGCGACCCAGTACTTC	CASSRTGDATQYF
-	TRBV5-1	TRBJ2-7	-	TGCGCCAGCAGCTTGGTTTCAGGGTCCGCCGAGCAGTACTTC	CASSLVSGSAEQYF
-	TRBV15	TRBJ1-6	-	TGTGCCACCCGCCTATGGACAGAAAATTCACCCCTCCACTTT	CATRLWTENSPLHF
-	TRBV10-3	TRBJ2-1	TRBD2	TGTGCCATCAGTGAACTAGCGGGGGGCGGCTATGATGAGCAGTTCTTC	CAISELAGGGYDEQFF
-	TRBV18	TRBJ2-5	-	TGTGCCAGCTCACCATTGGACTTAATAGGGGGGGAGACCCAGTACTTC	CASSPLDLIGGETQYF
-	TRBV7-6	TRBJ1-6	-	TGTGCCAGCAGCTTAGACGGGGTGATAGGTTCACCCCTCCACTTT	CASSLDGVIGSPLHF
-	TRBV12-5	TRBJ1-6	-	TGTGCTAGTGGTTTTCAGGCCGAGTATTCACCCCTCCACTTT	CASGFQAEYSPLHF
once	TRBV19	TRBJ1-5	-	TGTGCCAGTAGTCCCAATCGGGGGAGCAATCAGCCCCAGCATTTT	CASSPNRGSNQPQHF
-	TRBV5-8	TRBJ1-5	TRBD1	TGTGCCAGCAGCGCGGGACAGGGACAGCTCGAAATCTATAGCAATCAGCCCCAGCATTTT	CASSAGQGQLEIYSNQPQHF
-	TRBV7-9	TRBJ1-4	TRBD1	TGTGCCAGCAGCTCTACAGGGGGCAATGAAAAACTGTTTTTT	CASSSTGGNEKLFF
-	TRBV2	TRBJ1-1	-	TGTGCCAGCAGTGAGCAGGGGCAGGGTGAAGCTTTCTTT	CASSEQGQGEAFF
-	TRBV6-1	TRBJ2-1	TRBD2	TGTGCCAGCAGAATAGCGGGAGGTAATGAGCAGTTCTTC	CASRIAGGNEQFF
-	TRBV5-1	TRBJ2-3	TRBD2	TGCGCCAGCAGCTCCAGGGGGACTAGCGCCGACACAGATACGCAGTATTTT	CASSSRGTSADTDTQYF
-	TRBV27	TRBJ2-1	-	TGTGCCAGCAGTTTAATCCCCCCCAACCCGCTAAGGAATGAGCAGTTCTTC	CASSLIPPNPLRNEQFF
-	TRBV4-2	TRBJ2-7	-	TGTGCCAGCAGCCGAGAACGGGGGTGGAGGGGGATCGAGCAGTACTTC	CASSRERGWRGIEQYF
-	TRBV5-1	TRBJ2-2	-	TGCGCCAGCAGCTTGAGGAGGGGAGCCACCGGGGAGCTGTTTTTT	CASSLRRGATGELFF
few	TRBV9	TRBJ2-5	-	TGTGCCAGCAGCAGGGGGGGGGAAGAGACCCAGTACTTC	CASSRGGEETQYF
-	TRBV2	TRBJ1-1	-	TGTGCCAGCAGAGCACAGGGGAACACTGAAGCTTTCTTT	CASRAQGNTEAFF
-	TRBV5-4	TRBJ2-2	-	TGTGCCAGCAGCTCGCAGGGTACCGGGGAGCTGTTTTTT	CASSSQGTGELFF
-	TRBV5-1	TRBJ1-5	-	TGCGCCAGCAGCTTAGGAGGCGGCAATCAGCCCCAGCATTTT	CASSLGGGNQPQHF
-	TRBV10-2	TRBJ2-5	-	TGCGCCAGCATGGGGGAGTTGACCCAGTACTTC	CASMGELTQYF
-	TRBV14	TRBJ2-3	-	TGTGCCAGCAGCCAAGATTGGAGGGGTCCTCTTGGCACAGATACGCAGTATTTT	CASSQDWRGPLGTDTQYF
-	TRBV7-9	TRBJ2-2	-	TGTGCCAGCAGCCCGAACACCGGGGAGCTGTTTTTT	CASSPNTGELFF
-	TRBV7-9	TRBJ1-6	TRBD1	TGTGCCAGCAGCTCCGGGACAGGGGGCGATTCACCCCTCCACTTT	CASSSGTGGDSPLHF